This T cell receptor beta chain originates from a study of T cells in Graves' hyperthyroidism and ophthalmopathy. Comments on this clonotype: The target antigen is unknown. One junction end disagrees with the germline gene, perhaps due to a read error.

Findings and limits, study-wide: Researchers report that a 13 V-J model separated ophthalmopathy from stable hyperthyroidism.

Amplification of TCR beta CDR3 regions used RNA as the template. Using the HTBI primer set, a first-round RT-PCR was run on the TCR CDR3. TCRdb recomputed calls from the multiplex PCR reads with MiXCR, one row per CDR3 protein. There are around 350,000 distinct CDR3 sequences in the sample; about a sixth occur only once, and roughly 35% lies in the top ten. This clonotype was sampled from a woman aged 30 to 39 with Graves' hyperthyroidism that later progressed to Graves' ophthalmopathy. Sequencing was done on a sample of blood.

CDR3 loop: CAWRAGANNCGYTF. The CDR3 region has the DNA TGTGCCTGGAGGGCTGGGGCGAATAACTGTGGCTACACCTTC. The V and J genes are TRBV30 and TRBJ1-2, with a tentative D call TRBD1 (5 bases). In germline, CDR1 is GTSNPN, CDR2 SVGIG (reference sequence). The CDR3 contains 14 residues.